This entry is about one T cell receptor (beta chain). The antigen remains unidentified. Primers: 60 Vbeta forward and 13 Jbeta reverse. TCRdb keeps only in-frame clones here, not all; method: immunoSEQ multiplex PCR. The sample carries approximately 180,000 clones, roughly 77% recorded once. This specimen comes from a study of cytomegalovirus exposure and HLA in healthy donors. Per germline, CDR1 SGHTA and CDR2 FQGNSA. The CDR3 is 13 residues long. Trimming cost V 6 bases and J 8 bases, with 15 bases left between them. Study-wide points: The authors reported that TCR beta sequences could predict HLA-A and HLA-B alleles. These predictions were accurate for most subjects in the first cohort.

The chain couples TRBV7-2 to TRBJ2-3, with D uncertain. Sequencing was performed on PBMCs. The receptor comes from a woman aged 50 to 60 in good health and CMV-seronegative. CDR3: CASSLSTVGTQYF. The CDR3 DNA reads as TGTGCCAGCAGTCTTTCAACGGTTGGTACGCAGTATTTT.